This T cell receptor (beta chain) was recorded in a study of T cell responses to AZD1222 COVID-19 vaccine. Whole-study findings and limits: The breadth and depth of Spike-specific TCRs increased once two AZD1222 doses had been given. Unmutated variant regions reportedly attract nearly half of all spike-specific TCRs. At baseline, just 5 or 6 AZD1222 recipients tested seropositive.

The method was immunoSEQ multiplex PCR; TCRdb's version includes in-frame clones alone and lacks a portion of them. The table lists tens of thousands of clones, more than 70% of them singletons. On this clone: As yet, its antigen is unknown.

The germline gives CDR1 SNHLY, CDR2 FYNNEI. The trim removed 0 bases at V and 4 bases at J, leaving 8 bases unmatched. The CDR3 length is 16 residues. This clonotype was sampled from an adult who received the AZD1222 COVID-19 vaccine. V gene TRBV2 combines with J gene TRBJ2-7; 8 bases align to TRBD1. The sample consisted of peripheral blood, taken 28 days after the second AZD1222 dose. The CDR3 DNA sequence: TGTGCCAGCAGTGAAGCTGGGGGACAGGTTCTTTACGAGCAGTACTTC. This translates into CASSEAGGQVLYEQYF.